What follows are 29 T cell receptor beta chains derived from one specimen sequenced in a study of T cells after yellow fever vaccination. TCRdb called the 5' RACE reads again in MiXCR, with one record for every CDR3 protein. This sample carries some 160,000 distinct CDR3 sequences, around 8.5% of them seen once, and the ten largest clones take 35% to 40%. The source material was CD8+ T cells sorted from PBMCs, sampled 45 days after the yellow fever booster vaccination. Receptors were obtained from a young man who received the YFV17D yellow fever vaccine.

Notes on this clonotype: A read error may produce the germline difference seen at one junction end. The rearrangement links TRBV3-1 to TRBJ2-2; TRBD2 aligns across 7 bases. In germline, CDR1 is LGHDT, CDR2 YNNKEL (reference sequence). The CDR3 extends over 16 amino acids. DNA of the CDR3: TGTGCCAGCAGCCAAGATCACAAGCGCGGGAGCGGGGAGGTGTTTTTT. Translated, it gives CASSQDHKRGSGEVFF.

The DNA for the CDR3 is TGCGCCAGCAGCTTGGGGTCAGGGGCCCGATCCTACGAGCAGTACGTC. Translating it yields CASSLGSGARSYEQYV. The chain joins TRBV5-1 to TRBJ2-7, with D perhaps TRBD1 (6 bases). CDR1 is SGHRS and CDR2 is YFSETQ in the germline V gene. The length of the CDR3 is 16 residues. V dropped 0 bases and J dropped 1 base, with 14 bases sitting between them.

The table lists this clonotype with many counts. The rearrangement joins TRBV27 to TRBJ2-1; D gene ambiguous. V lost 7 bases to trimming and J lost 4 bases, with 14 bases between them. The CDR3 is made up of 14 amino acids. Germline lookup yields CDR1 MNHEY and CDR2 SMNVEV (reference sequence). The CDR3 here is CASKPFDVYNEQFF. The CDR3 DNA is TGTGCCAGCAAGCCCTTCGATGTGTACAATGAGCAGTTCTTC.

This clonotype was detected a few times. The DNA for the CDR3 is TGTGCCAGCAGTTTTGCCCCACAGGACACGCAGTATTTT. Its protein product is CASSFAPQDTQYF. The V gene is TRBV12-3 or TRBV12-4, the J gene TRBJ2-3; weak D call: TRBD1 (5 bases). This CDR3 region has 13 residues. Trimming removed 3 bases at V and 9 bases at J, with 13 bases between.

This clonotype was counted ten times or more. In DNA form, the CDR3 reads TGTGCCATCAGTCAGGGAGCTACCGGTCAGCCCCAGCATTTT. This encodes CAISQGATGQPQHF. V is TRBV10-3 and J is TRBJ1-5, with TRBD1 as a possible D gene (5 bases). Trimming took off 5 bases at V and 6 bases at J, with 14 bases between the two ends. Germline V CDR1 and CDR2: ENHRY, SYGVKD. CDR3 size: 14 residues.

This clonotype was counted a few times. The chain joins TRBV27 to TRBJ1-5; D gene uncertain. This CDR3 spans 13 amino acids. Trimming pared 8 bases from V and 2 bases from J, leaving 10 bases between. In germline, CDR1 is MNHEY, CDR2 SMNVEV (reference sequence). This CDR3 reads CASGRPGNQPQHF. CDR3 DNA sequence: TGTGCCAGCGGGCGGCCAGGCAATCAGCCCCAGCATTTT.

The V call is TRBV9, the J call TRBJ1-4, with 10 bases identical to TRBD1. Germline loops: CDR1 SGDLS, CDR2 YYNGEE. This CDR3 contains 16 residues. V lost 2 bases and J lost 5; bases outside the gene matches: 6. The CDR3 coding sequence is TGTGCCAGCAGCGTTCGCCCGGGACAGGGGAATGAAAAACTGTTTTTT. It translates to CASSVRPGQGNEKLFF.

This clonotype was seen a few times. The chain recombines TRBV7-9 with TRBJ2-3; the D gene is possibly TRBD2 (6 bases). V was pared by 1 base and J by 2 bases, with 13 bases between. This CDR3 is 16 amino acids long. From germline, CDR1 is SEHNR and CDR2 FQNEAQ (reference sequence). In DNA form, the CDR3 reads TGTGCCAGCAGCTTAGGAATATCGGGGGACACAGATACGCAGTATTTT. It is translated as CASSLGISGDTDTQYF.

The chain has TRBV12-3 or TRBV12-4 and TRBJ1-1; 8 nucleotides match TRBD1. CDR3 length: 12 residues. The junction had 5 bases not matched to a gene; V was cut back by 10 bases and J by 4 bases. CDR3 protein: CAIDRGGTEAFF. The CDR3 DNA sequence: TGTGCCATCGACAGGGGTGGCACTGAAGCTTTCTTT.

The chain employs TRBV29-1 and TRBJ1-1; D is perhaps TRBD1 (6 bases). CDR1 and CDR2 (germline): SQVTM, ANQGSEA. The CDR3 sequence is 14 residues long. V shed 4 bases and J shed 6 bases, with 18 bases lying between them. The CDR3 sequence: CSVVVGTGGAEAFF. As DNA, the CDR3 is TGCAGCGTTGTGGTCGGCACCGGGGGCGCTGAAGCTTTCTTT.

This chain joins TRBV5-6 and TRBJ2-3; 7 bases are shared with TRBD1. In germline, CDR1 is SGHDT, CDR2 YYEEEE. V shed 7 bases, J shed 3 bases, and the junction held 8 bases outside the gene matches. The CDR3 length is 14 residues. This CDR3 reads CASGSGGGTDTQYF. The CDR3 region has the DNA TGTGCCAGCGGGTCAGGGGGTGGAACAGATACGCAGTATTTT.

The chain couples TRBV6-5 to TRBJ2-5; D gene uncertain. The CDR3 contains 13 residues. V was cut by 0 bases and J by 5 bases, with 7 bases left in between. Germline V CDR1 and CDR2: MNHEY, SVGAGI. The CDR3 loop reads CASSYSKVETQYF. CDR3 DNA: TGTGCCAGCAGTTACTCGAAGGTGGAGACCCAGTACTTC.

The genes are TRBV19 and TRBJ1-1; no definite D call. This CDR3 comprises 15 residues. The germline V and J ends were trimmed by 8 bases and 1 base, with 17 bases remaining between them. The germline CDR1 and CDR2 sequences are LNHDA and SQIVND (reference sequence). DNA for the CDR3: TGTGCCAGTTCTATCTCGGTTCAGCCGAACACTGAAGCTTTCTTT. Its protein is CASSISVQPNTEAFF.

V gene TRBV6-5 combines with J gene TRBJ2-1; D is perhaps TRBD1 (6 bases). V lost 2 bases and J 7 bases, leaving 9 bases between the germline ends. In germline, CDR1 is MNHEY, CDR2 SVGAGI. This CDR3 is built from 13 residues. As DNA, the CDR3 is TGTGCCAGCAGTTACGGGGGCCTGAATGAGCAGTTCTTC. It yields the protein CASSYGGLNEQFF.

This clonotype was counted at least ten times. J is TRBJ1-2 and V is TRBV5-4; TRBD1 might be the D (6 bases). With 4 bases removed from V and 11 bases from J, the gap between germline ends came to 12 bases. This CDR3 spans 11 amino acids. The germline gives CDR1 SGHNT, CDR2 YYREEE (reference sequence). CDR3 sequence reads: CASSLTGIYTF. DNA of the CDR3: TGTGCCAGCAGCCTAACAGGGATTTACACCTTC.

This clonotype was recorded at least ten times. The gene calls are TRBV6-2 or TRBV6-3 and TRBJ2-7, with D possibly matching TRBD2 (6 bases). The ends were cut back, 6 bases at V and 2 bases at J, with 14 bases in the middle. This CDR3 has 14 amino acids. Germline V lookup: CDR1 MNHEY, CDR2 SVGEGT. The CDR3 sequence: CASSAPGTPYEQYF. The CDR3 DNA reads as TGTGCCAGCAGCGCTCCCGGGACTCCCTACGAGCAGTACTTC.

The sample holds a few counts of this clonotype. V gene TRBV12-3 or TRBV12-4 combines with J gene TRBJ1-4; tentative D call: TRBD1 (5 bases). CDR3 length: 12 residues. Trimming pared 8 bases from V and 5 bases from J, leaving 9 bases between. The CDR3 nucleotides are TGTGCCAGCGGACGGGGGAATGAAAAACTGTTTTTT. Residues: CASGRGNEKLFF.

This clonotype was observed a few times. The V call is TRBV5-1, the J call TRBJ2-5, with D possibly TRBD1 on 5 matching bases. V shed 4 bases and J shed 0 bases, with 10 bases lying between them. The CDR3 consists of 14 residues. CDR1 is SGHRS and CDR2 is YFSETQ in the germline V gene. The CDR3 region has the DNA TGCGCCAGCAGCCTGACAGCGTACCAAGAGACCCAGTACTTC. It encodes CASSLTAYQETQYF.

The J gene is TRBJ2-1, the V gene TRBV3-1, with 7 bases fitting TRBD2. Germline CDR1 is LGHDT and CDR2 is YNNKEL (reference sequence). V shed 0 bases, J shed 0 bases, and the junction held 5 bases outside the gene matches. The CDR3 has 17 amino acids. CDR3 in amino acids: CASSQEGRGLSYNEQFF. CDR3 nucleotides: TGTGCCAGCAGCCAAGAGGGGAGGGGCCTCTCCTACAATGAGCAGTTCTTC.

The gene calls are TRBV23-1 and TRBJ1-6; 8 bases are a match to TRBD1. TRBV23-1 is designated an ORF whose function remains uncertain. J lost 0 bases, V lost 10 bases, and 5 bases had no gene match. The CDR3 is 15 amino acids. Here the CDR3 DNA reads TGCGCCAACAGGACAGGGAGCTCCTATAATTCACCCCTCCACTTT. It yields the protein CANRTGSSYNSPLHF.

The chain links TRBV28 to TRBJ2-3, with 7 bases matching TRBD2. J lost 4 bases, V lost 2 bases, and 3 bases had no gene match. Germline loops: CDR1 MDHEN, CDR2 SYDVKM. The CDR3 has 14 residues. CDR3 DNA sequence: TGTGCCAGCAGTTTAAGCGGGGTCGCAGATACGCAGTATTTT. It translates to CASSLSGVADTQYF. The full variable domain, with the rest looked up from reference TRBV28 and TRBJ2-3, is DVKVTQSSRYLVKRTGEKVFLECVQDMDHENMFWYRQDPGLGLRLIYFSYDVKMKEKGDIPEGYSVSREKKERFSLILESASTNQTSMYLCASSLSGVADTQYFGPGTRLTVL.

This clonotype appeared a few times. CDR3 sequence: CASSPAGGRAYEQYF. The CDR3 region has the DNA TGTGCCAGCTCCCCCGCTGGGGGCAGGGCCTACGAGCAGTACTTC. This chain joins TRBV5-6 and TRBJ2-7, with D maybe TRBD1 (6 bases). Trimming left V 7 bases short and J 2 bases short, with 19 bases between. The CDR3 has 15 residues. Germline V gives CDR1 SGHDT, CDR2 YYEEEE.

This clonotype has only a few counts. The genes are TRBV20-1 and TRBJ1-1; D perhaps matches TRBD1 (6 bases). CDR3 length equals 14 residues. Germline V lookup: CDR1 DFQATT, CDR2 SNEGSKA (reference sequence). V was shortened by 0 bases and J by 4 bases, with 12 bases between the two germline ends. CDR3 region: CSARDQGRGTEAFF. CDR3 coding DNA: TGCAGTGCTAGAGATCAGGGCAGGGGCACTGAAGCTTTCTTT.

Ten or more counts support this clonotype. The chain links TRBV7-2 to TRBJ1-3; D gene ambiguous. The CDR3 extends over 15 amino acids. The germline V gene has CDR1 SGHTA and CDR2 FQGNSA. V shed 6 bases and J shed 0 bases, with 12 bases lying between them. CDR3 coding DNA: TGTGCCAGCAGTCCGACGATGATCTCTGGAAACACCATATATTTT. It translates to CASSPTMISGNTIYF. Based on the CDR3 plus reference TRBV7-2 and TRBJ1-3, the full variable domain is GAGVSQSPSNKVTEKGKDVELRCDPISGHTALYWYRQSLGQGLEFLIYFQGNSAPDKSGLPSDRFSAERTGGSVSTLTIQRTQQEDSAVYLCASSPTMISGNTIYFGEGSWLTVV.

The sample holds a few counts of this clonotype. The V gene is TRBV29-1, the J gene TRBJ2-4; weak D call: TRBD2 (5 bases). The CDR3 is 15 residues long. Trimming took off 0 bases at V and 6 bases at J, with 15 bases between the two ends. Germline CDR1 is SQVTM and CDR2 is ANQGSEA. The DNA for the CDR3 is TGCAGCGTTGAAGATCTTGGAGGTGGAGCAAACATTCAGTACTTC. This encodes CSVEDLGGGANIQYF.

The chain recombines TRBV5-1 with TRBJ2-5, with D possibly TRBD2 on 6 matching bases. CDR3 length: 14 residues. Germline CDR1 and CDR2: SGHRS and YFSETQ. V lost 4 bases and J 0 bases, leaving 10 bases between the germline ends. CDR3 sequence (DNA): TGCGCCAGCAGCACGTGGGGGGACCAAGAGACCCAGTACTTC. Its translation is CASSTWGDQETQYF.

The chain recombines TRBV27 with TRBJ1-5; 7 bases map to TRBD1. Germline lookup yields CDR1 MNHEY and CDR2 SMNVEV (reference sequence). Trimming took 0 bases from V and 7 from J; bases not matched to a gene: 3. This CDR3 region has 14 residues. CDR3 in DNA: TGTGCCAGCAGTTTATCAGGGGGCGGACAGCCCCAGCATTTT. Translating gives CASSLSGGGQPQHF.

This clonotype was counted at least ten times. The CDR3 loop is CSVVFRRRSQETQYF. CDR3 nucleotides: TGCAGCGTTGTCTTCCGACGGAGAAGCCAAGAGACCCAGTACTTC. The V and J genes are TRBV29-1 and TRBJ2-5; D unclear. CDR3 length: 15 amino acids. V was pared by 4 bases and J by 1 base, with 16 bases between. The germline V gene encodes CDR1 SQVTM and CDR2 ANQGSEA. Filled out from reference TRBV29-1 and TRBJ2-5, the complete variable domain reads SAVISQKPSRDICQRGTSLTIQCQVDSQVTMMFWYRQQPGQSLTLIATANQGSEATYESGFVIDKFPISRPNLTFSTLTVSNMSPEDSSIYLCSVVFRRRSQETQYFGPGTRLLVL.

This clonotype has just a few counts. V usage is TRBV12-3 or TRBV12-4 and J usage is TRBJ1-4; no clear D. The ends were cut back, 6 bases at V and 7 bases at J, with 6 bases in the middle. This CDR3 is 11 amino acids long. CDR3 nucleotide sequence: TGTGCCAGCAGCTTGGGTGAAAAACTGTTTTTT. The encoded protein is CASSLGEKLFF.